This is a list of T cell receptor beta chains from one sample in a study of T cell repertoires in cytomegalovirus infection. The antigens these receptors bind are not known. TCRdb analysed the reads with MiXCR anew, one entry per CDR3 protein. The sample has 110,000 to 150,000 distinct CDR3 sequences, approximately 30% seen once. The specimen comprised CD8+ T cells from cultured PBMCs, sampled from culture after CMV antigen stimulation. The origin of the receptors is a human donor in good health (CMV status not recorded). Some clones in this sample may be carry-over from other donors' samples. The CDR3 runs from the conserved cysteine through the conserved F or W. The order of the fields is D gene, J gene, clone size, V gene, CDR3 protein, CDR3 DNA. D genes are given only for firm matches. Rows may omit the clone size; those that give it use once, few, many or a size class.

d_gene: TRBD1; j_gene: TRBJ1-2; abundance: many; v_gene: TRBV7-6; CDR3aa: CASSLAGTGPGAYGYTF; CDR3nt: TGTGCCAGCAGCTTAGCCGGGACAGGGCCAGGCGCCTATGGCTACACCTTC
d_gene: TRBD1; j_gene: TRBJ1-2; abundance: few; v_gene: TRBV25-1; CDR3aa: CASSEYQGANYGYTF; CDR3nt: TGTGCCAGCAGTGAATATCAGGGGGCGAACTATGGCTACACCTTC
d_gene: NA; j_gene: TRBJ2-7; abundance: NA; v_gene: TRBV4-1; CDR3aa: CASSQDLGPNYEQYF; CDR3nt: TGCGCCAGCAGCCAAGATCTAGGGCCCAACTACGAGCAGTACTTC
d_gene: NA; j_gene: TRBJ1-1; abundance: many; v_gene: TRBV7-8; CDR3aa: CASSAPGNTEAFF; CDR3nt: TGTGCCAGCAGCGCCCCGGGGAACACTGAAGCTTTCTTT
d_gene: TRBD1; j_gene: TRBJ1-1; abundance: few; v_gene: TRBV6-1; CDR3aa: CATEDRANTEAFF; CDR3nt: TGTGCCACCGAGGACAGGGCGAACACTGAAGCTTTCTTT
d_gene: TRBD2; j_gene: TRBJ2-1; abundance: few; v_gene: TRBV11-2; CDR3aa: CASSFGTSFNEQFF; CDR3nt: TGTGCCAGCAGCTTCGGGACTAGTTTCAATGAGCAGTTCTTC
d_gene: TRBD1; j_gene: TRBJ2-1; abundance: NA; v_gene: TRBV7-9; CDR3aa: CASSETGVEQFF; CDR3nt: TGTGCCAGCAGCGAGACAGGGGTTGAGCAGTTCTTC
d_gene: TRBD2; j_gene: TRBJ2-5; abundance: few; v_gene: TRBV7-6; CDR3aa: CASSLVGLAEETQYF; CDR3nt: TGTGCCAGCAGCTTAGTGGGACTAGCGGAAGAGACCCAGTACTTC
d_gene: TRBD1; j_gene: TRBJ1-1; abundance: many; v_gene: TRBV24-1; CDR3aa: CATSSSTGLNTEAFF; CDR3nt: TGTGCCACCAGTTCATCGACAGGGCTGAACACTGAAGCTTTCTTT
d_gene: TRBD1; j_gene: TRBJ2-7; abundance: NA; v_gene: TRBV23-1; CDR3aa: CASSQPGQGVSASYEQYF; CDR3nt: TGCGCCAGCAGTCAACCGGGACAGGGGGTTTCCGCCAGTTACGAGCAGTACTTC